The source of this TCR beta chain is a study of neurological immune-mediated disorders (dated by TCRdb to about 2019). Regarding the complete study: Of the roughly 34 multiple sclerosis patients, about 30 had relapsing-remitting MS and 3 had secondary progressive MS. Peripheral blood TCR-beta repertoires from patients with HTLV-I-associated myelopathy (HAM/TSP), patients with multiple sclerosis, and healthy controls were compared in the study using UMI-based sequencing. Alongside PBMC samples, the set of 80 to 130 TCR-beta libraries contained longitudinal samples, technical triplicates, and paired CD4+ and CD8+ T-cell subsets that had been sorted. Each longitudinal HAM/TSP and healthy donor was sampled at 3 time-points spaced at 3-40 month intervals. The cohort included some 70 subjects: approximately 14 with HAM/TSP, roughly 35 with multiple sclerosis, and some 20 healthy controls. The investigation overall reported the following: No association of the MS cluster with clinical or MRI features was observed, and the need for larger cohorts was stated by the authors. TCR clonal expansion was highest in HAM/TSP patients and lowest in MS patients, with MS patients falling below even healthy controls. Across subjects, expanded clones never shared an identical CDR3 amino acid sequence, which suggests that the TCR-beta repertoires in every group were private. Repertoires from 18 of 34 MS patients were grouped by phylogenetic analysis into a cluster of related CDR3 sequences, suggesting a possible repertoire-level signature.

This clonotype was counted many times. Its binding antigen is unknown. No base quality values were provided; no much bigger clone lies one nucleotide off. The sample's time point label, in plain terms: longitudinal time-point 3. For unsorted PBMC libraries, 2 million PBMCs were used after storage in RNAlater at -80 degrees C until RNA extraction. The multiple sclerosis patients were enrolled in a US clinical protocol that evaluated disease progression with magnetic resonance imaging. Peripheral blood was subjected to Ficoll-Hypaque density gradient centrifugation to isolate PBMCs, which were then cryopreserved in liquid nitrogen. cDNA was synthesized by template-switch 5'RACE using a primer carrying a 10-nucleotide random unique molecular identifier by which each TCR transcript was tagged. Every sequencing run covered 15-18 subjects and yielded more than 200 million TCR-beta sequences. The RNeasy kit was used for extraction of total RNA. The KAPA Real-time Library Amplification kit was used to amplify TCR-beta VDJ regions with primers targeting the TCR constant region and the 5'RACE anchor. A first PCR added sample indexes and Illumina adaptors, after which a second PCR increased the library yield. After purification with Ampure beads, the TCR product of roughly 650 bp was size-selected on a 2% E-gel SizeSelection system. Library quality was checked on a Bioanalyzer, concentration was measured with Qubit, and libraries were quantified with the Kapa Library Quantification kit before pooling. Libraries were sequenced paired-end 2 x 150 bp on an Illumina HiSeq 2500. To increase sequence diversity, roughly 25-31% phiX was spiked into each library pool. For the original study's pipeline: Quality-filtered reads were processed with the UMI-based MiGEC pipeline, which removed over 85% of raw TCR sequences during error correction. IMGT germline references were used for aligning VDJ genes, and each clonotype was defined as a unique CDR3 amino acid sequence together with its V-J genes. Clonal expansion, Shannon diversity and CDR3 relatedness (CalcPairwiseDistances, ClusterSamples) were evaluated with VDJtools, and phylogenetic trees were built with CLCbio workbench. Clones with at least 8 unique UMIs were defined as expanded, with this threshold being based on coefficient-of-variation modelling across technical triplicates. TCRdb redid the processing of the public reads, applying fastp at Q25 and MiXCR, and retained in-frame beta chains. CDR3 protein duplicates are merged, each entry listing the most common genes and DNA. The authors' filters were not applied to this entry. In all, the sample holds some 80,000 distinct CDR3 sequences, and 4.3% of those were seen once. 5.7% of the sample rests with the top ten.

Material: PBMCs. The clonotype originates from a woman aged 60-70 years with multiple sclerosis.

At the DNA level, the sequence is TGCAGTGCTAGAGCCCCGGGCAGGGAGTACGAGCAGTACTTC. It translates to CSARAPGREYEQYF. The rearranged segments are TRBV20-1 and TRBJ2-7, with the D call perhaps TRBD1 or TRBD2, as 5 bases match in each case. The CDR3, cysteine through phenylalanine, is 14 amino acids long. Of all the DNA, just the CDR3 is kept, 42 bases in frame from base 1. CDR1 and CDR2 are read off the germline V gene (reference sequence) as DFQATT and SNEGSKA. The V and J ends are trimmed by 1 base and 4 bases, leaving 14 bases between them.